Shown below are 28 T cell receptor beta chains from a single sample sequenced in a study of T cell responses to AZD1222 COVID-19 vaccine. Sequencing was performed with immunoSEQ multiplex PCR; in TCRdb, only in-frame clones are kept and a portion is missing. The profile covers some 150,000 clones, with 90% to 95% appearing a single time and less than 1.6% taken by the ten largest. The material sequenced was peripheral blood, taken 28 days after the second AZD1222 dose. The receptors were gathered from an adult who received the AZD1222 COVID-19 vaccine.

In DNA form, the CDR3 reads TGTGCCAGCTCACCAAGTAGGAGGGGCATGGGGTCCTACAATGAGCAGTTCTTC. Amino acids: CASSPSRRGMGSYNEQFF. The rearrangement links TRBV18 to TRBJ2-1; D possibly corresponds to TRBD2 (6 bases). V was pared by 2 bases and J by 1 base, with 18 bases between. The CDR3 extends over 18 amino acids. The V gene's germline CDR1 is KGHSH and CDR2 LQKENI. The variable domain in full, with the rest retrieved from reference TRBV18 and TRBJ2-1, is NAGVMQNPRHLVRRRGQEARLRCSPMKGHSHVYWYRQLPEEGLKFMVYLQKENIIDESGMPKERFSAEFPKEGPSILRIQQVVRGDSAAYFCASSPSRRGMGSYNEQFFGPGTRLTVL.

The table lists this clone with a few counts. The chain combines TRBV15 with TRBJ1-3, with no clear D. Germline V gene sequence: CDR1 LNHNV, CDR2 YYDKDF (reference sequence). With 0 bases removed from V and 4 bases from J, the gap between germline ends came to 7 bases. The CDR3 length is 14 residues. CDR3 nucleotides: TGTGCCACCAGCAGAGACGCAGTCGGAAACACCATATATTTT. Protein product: CATSRDAVGNTIYF.

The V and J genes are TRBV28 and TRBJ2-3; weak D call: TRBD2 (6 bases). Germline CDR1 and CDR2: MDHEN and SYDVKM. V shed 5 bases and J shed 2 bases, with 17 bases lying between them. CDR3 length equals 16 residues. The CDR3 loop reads CASSPTGRGFTDTQYF. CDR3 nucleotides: TGTGCCAGCAGTCCAACCGGGCGGGGCTTCACAGATACGCAGTATTTT.

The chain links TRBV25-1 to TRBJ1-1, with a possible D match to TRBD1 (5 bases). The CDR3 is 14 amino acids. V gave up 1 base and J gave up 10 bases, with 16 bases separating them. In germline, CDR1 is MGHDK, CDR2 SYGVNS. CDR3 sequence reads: CASSELWGGIGAFF. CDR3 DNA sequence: TGTGCCAGCAGTGAATTATGGGGCGGGATCGGAGCTTTCTTT. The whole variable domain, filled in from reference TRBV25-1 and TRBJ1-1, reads EADIYQTPRYLVIGTGKKITLECSQTMGHDKMYWYQQDPGMELHLIHYSYGVNSTEKGDLSSESTVSRIRTEHFPLTLESARPSHTSQYLCASSELWGGIGAFFGQGTRLTVV.

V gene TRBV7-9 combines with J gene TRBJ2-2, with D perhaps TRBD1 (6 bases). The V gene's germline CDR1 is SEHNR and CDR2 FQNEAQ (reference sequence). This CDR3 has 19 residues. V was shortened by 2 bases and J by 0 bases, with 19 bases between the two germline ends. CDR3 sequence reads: CASSLPTGDRLPNTGELFF. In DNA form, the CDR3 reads TGTGCCAGCAGCTTACCCACAGGCGACAGGTTACCGAACACCGGGGAGCTGTTTTTT.

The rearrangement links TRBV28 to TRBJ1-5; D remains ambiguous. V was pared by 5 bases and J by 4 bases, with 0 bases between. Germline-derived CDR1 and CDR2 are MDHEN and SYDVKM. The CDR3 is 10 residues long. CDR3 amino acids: CASSNQPQHF. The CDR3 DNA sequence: TGTGCCAGCAGTAATCAGCCCCAGCATTTT.

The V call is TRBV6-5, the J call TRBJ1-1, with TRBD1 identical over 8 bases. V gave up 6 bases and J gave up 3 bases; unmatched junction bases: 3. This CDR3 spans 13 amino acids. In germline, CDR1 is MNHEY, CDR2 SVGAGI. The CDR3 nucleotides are TGTGCCAGCAGCGCGGACAGGGACACTGAAGCTTTCTTT. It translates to CASSADRDTEAFF.

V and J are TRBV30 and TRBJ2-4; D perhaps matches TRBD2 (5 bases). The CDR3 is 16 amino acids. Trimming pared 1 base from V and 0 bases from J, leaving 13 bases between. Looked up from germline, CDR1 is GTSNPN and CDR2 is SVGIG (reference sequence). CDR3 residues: CAWSEGSGLAKNIQYF. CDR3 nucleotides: TGTGCCTGGAGTGAAGGTTCAGGACTAGCCAAAAACATTCAGTACTTC.

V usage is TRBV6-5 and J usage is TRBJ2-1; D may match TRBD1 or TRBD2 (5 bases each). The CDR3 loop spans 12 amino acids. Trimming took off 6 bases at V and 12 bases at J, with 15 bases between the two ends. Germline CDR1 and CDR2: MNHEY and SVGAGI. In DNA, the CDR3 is TGTGCCAGCAGCTCGACCGGGACGCGGCAGTTCTTC. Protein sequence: CASSSTGTRQFF.

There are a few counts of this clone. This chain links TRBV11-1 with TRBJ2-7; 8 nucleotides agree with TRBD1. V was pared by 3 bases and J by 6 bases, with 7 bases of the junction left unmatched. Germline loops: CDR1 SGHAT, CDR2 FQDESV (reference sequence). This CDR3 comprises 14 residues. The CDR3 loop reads CASSFRGRPVEQYF. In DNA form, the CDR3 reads TGTGCCAGCAGCTTCAGGGGGCGCCCGGTCGAGCAGTACTTC.

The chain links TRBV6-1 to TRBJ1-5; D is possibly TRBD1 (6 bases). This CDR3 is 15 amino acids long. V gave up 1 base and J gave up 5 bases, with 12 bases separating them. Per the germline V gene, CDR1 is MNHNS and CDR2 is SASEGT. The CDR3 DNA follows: TGTGCCAGCAGTGAAGGGACAGTCGGGCATCAGCCCCAGCATTTT. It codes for CASSEGTVGHQPQHF.

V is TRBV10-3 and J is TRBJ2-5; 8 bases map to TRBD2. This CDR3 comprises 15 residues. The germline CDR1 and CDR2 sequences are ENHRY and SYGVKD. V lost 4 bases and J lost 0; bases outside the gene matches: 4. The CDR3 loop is CAISVGGGYQETQYF. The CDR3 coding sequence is TGTGCCATCAGTGTTGGCGGGGGGTACCAAGAGACCCAGTACTTC.

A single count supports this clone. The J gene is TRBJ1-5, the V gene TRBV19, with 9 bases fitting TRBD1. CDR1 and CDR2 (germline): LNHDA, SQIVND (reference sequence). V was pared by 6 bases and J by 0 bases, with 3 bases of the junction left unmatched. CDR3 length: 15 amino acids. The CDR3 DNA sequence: TGTGCCAGTAGCCGGGACAGGGATAGCAATCAGCCCCAGCATTTT. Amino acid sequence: CASSRDRDSNQPQHF.

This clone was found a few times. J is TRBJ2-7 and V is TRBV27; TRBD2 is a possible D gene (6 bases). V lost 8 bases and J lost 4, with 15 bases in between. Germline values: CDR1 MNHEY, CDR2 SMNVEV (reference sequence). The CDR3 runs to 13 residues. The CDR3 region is CASHGGRPYEQYF. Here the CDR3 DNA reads TGTGCCAGCCATGGAGGGAGGCCTTACGAGCAGTACTTC.

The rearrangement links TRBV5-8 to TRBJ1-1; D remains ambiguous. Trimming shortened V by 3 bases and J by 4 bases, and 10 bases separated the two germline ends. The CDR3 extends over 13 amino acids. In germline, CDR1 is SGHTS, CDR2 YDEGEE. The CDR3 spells CASSSWLSTEAFF. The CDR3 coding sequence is TGTGCCAGCAGCTCCTGGTTATCCACTGAAGCTTTCTTT. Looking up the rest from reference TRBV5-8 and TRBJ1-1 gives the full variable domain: EAGVTQSPTHLIKTRGQQATLRCSPISGHTSVYWYQQALGLGLQFLLWYDEGEERNRGNFPPRFSGRQFPNYSSELNVNALELEDSALYLCASSSWLSTEAFFGQGTRLTVV.

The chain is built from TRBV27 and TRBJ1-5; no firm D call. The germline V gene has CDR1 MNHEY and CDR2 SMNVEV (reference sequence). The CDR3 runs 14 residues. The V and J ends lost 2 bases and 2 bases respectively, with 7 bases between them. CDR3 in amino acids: CASSLGFGNQPQHF. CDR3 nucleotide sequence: TGTGCCAGCAGTTTAGGTTTTGGCAATCAGCCCCAGCATTTT.

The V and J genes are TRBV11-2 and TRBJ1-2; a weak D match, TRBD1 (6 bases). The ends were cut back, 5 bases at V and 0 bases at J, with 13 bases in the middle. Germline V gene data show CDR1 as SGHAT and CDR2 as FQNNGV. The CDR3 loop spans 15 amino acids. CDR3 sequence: CASSPWGAANYGYTF. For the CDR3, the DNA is TGTGCCAGCAGCCCCTGGGGGGCAGCTAACTATGGCTACACCTTC.

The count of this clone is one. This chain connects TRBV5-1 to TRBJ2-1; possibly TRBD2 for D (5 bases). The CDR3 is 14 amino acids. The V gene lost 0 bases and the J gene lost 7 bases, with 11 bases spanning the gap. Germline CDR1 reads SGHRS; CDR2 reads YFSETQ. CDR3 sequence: CASSLELARNEQFF. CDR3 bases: TGCGCCAGCAGCTTGGAGCTAGCACGGAATGAGCAGTTCTTC.

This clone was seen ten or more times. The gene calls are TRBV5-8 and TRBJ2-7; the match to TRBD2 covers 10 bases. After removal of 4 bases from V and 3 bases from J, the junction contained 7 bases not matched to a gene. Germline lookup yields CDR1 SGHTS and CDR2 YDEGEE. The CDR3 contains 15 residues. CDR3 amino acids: CASSTSSGSFYEQYF. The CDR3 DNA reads TGTGCCAGCAGCACGTCTAGCGGGAGTTTCTACGAGCAGTACTTC. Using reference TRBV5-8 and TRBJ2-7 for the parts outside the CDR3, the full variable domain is EAGVTQSPTHLIKTRGQQATLRCSPISGHTSVYWYQQALGLGLQFLLWYDEGEERNRGNFPPRFSGRQFPNYSSELNVNALELEDSALYLCASSTSSGSFYEQYFGPGTRLTVT.

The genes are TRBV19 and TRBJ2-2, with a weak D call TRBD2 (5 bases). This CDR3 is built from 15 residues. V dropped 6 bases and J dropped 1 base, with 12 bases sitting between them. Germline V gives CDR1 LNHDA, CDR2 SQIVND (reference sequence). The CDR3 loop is CASRMRARNTGELFF. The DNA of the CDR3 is TGTGCCAGTAGAATGAGGGCCAGGAACACCGGGGAGCTGTTTTTT.

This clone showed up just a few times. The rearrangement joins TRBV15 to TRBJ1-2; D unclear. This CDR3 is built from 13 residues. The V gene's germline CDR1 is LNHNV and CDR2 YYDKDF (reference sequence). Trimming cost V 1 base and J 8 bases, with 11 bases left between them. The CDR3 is CATSRGPLEGYTF. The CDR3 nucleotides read TGTGCCACCAGCAGAGGGCCTTTAGAGGGCTACACCTTC.

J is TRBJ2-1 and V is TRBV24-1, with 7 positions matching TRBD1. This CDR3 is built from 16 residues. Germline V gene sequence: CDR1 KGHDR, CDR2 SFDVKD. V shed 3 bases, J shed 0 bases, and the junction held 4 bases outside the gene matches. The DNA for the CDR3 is TGTGCCACCAGTGATGGACAGGTGAGCTCCTACAATGAGCAGTTCTTC. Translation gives CATSDGQVSSYNEQFF.

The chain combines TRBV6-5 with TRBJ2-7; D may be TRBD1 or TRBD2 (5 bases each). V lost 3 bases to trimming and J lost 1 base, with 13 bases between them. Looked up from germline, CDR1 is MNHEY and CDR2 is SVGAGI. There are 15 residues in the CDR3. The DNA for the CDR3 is TGTGCCAGCAGTTATGCGGGTGACAGTTCCTACGAGCAGTACTTC. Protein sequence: CASSYAGDSSYEQYF.

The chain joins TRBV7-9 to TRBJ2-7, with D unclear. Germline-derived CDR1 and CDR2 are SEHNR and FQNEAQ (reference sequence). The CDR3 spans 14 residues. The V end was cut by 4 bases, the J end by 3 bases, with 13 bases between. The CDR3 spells CASSSPQAFYEQYF. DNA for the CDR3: TGTGCCAGCAGCTCCCCCCAAGCGTTCTACGAGCAGTACTTC.

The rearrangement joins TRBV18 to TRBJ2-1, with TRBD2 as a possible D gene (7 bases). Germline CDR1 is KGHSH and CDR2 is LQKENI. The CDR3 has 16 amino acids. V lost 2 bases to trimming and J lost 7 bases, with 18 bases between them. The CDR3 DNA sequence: TGTGCCAGCTCACCAAGGGGGGGGGCATCCGGGAATGAGCAGTTCTTC. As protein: CASSPRGGASGNEQFF. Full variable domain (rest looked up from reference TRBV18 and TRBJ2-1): NAGVMQNPRHLVRRRGQEARLRCSPMKGHSHVYWYRQLPEEGLKFMVYLQKENIIDESGMPKERFSAEFPKEGPSILRIQQVVRGDSAAYFCASSPRGGASGNEQFFGPGTRLTVL.

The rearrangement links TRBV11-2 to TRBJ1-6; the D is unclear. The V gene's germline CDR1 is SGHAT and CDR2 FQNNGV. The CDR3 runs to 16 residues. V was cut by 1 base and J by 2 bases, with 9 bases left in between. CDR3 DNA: TGTGCCAGCAGCTTAGCCCACGGGCCCTATAATTCACCCCTCCACTTT. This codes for CASSLAHGPYNSPLHF.

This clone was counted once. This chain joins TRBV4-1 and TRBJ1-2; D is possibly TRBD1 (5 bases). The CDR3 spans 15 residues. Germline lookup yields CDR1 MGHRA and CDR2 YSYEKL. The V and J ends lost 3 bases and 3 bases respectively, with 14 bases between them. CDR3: CASSHQTTAYYGYTF. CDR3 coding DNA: TGCGCCAGCAGCCATCAAACGACAGCCTACTATGGCTACACCTTC.

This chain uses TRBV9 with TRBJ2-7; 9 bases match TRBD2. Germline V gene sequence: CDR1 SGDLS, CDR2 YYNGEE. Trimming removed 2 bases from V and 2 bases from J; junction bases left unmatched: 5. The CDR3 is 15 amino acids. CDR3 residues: CASSVASGTTYEQYF. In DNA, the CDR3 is TGTGCCAGCAGCGTGGCTAGCGGGACCACCTACGAGCAGTACTTC.